The 21 T cell receptor beta chains listed next were all sequenced from one sample in a study of blood T cell repertoires in COVID-19 (TCRdb year 2020). Library creation used the immunoSEQ multiplex PCR assay. Here the immuneACCESS table is served through TCRdb, limited to in-frame sequences with V and J called. Missing clones are a known gap in these copies; in checked studies unresolved V genes cover under half, and the rest lacks a known reason. This sample gives 200,000 to 250,000 clones in total; more than 75% of them show up just once. Together, the top ten hold 2% to 2.5% of the sample. Sequencing used PBMCs or T cells enriched from blood (not recorded which). Source of these receptors: a woman aged 50 to 60 who had recovered from COVID-19.

The chain has TRBV7-2 and TRBJ1-3; D remains ambiguous. The CDR3 sequence is 19 residues long. Trimming removed 4 bases at V and 0 bases at J, with 22 bases between. Germline loops: CDR1 SGHTA, CDR2 FQGNSA. DNA for the CDR3: TGTGCCAGCAGCTCCCTGGCCCAGGCCAGAAACCACTCTGGAAACACCATATATTTT. Encoded protein: CASSSLAQARNHSGNTIYF.

The J gene is TRBJ1-3, the V gene TRBV7-2, with D possibly TRBD1 on 6 matching bases. The CDR3 length is 15 residues. V lost 2 bases and J 4 bases, leaving 12 bases between the germline ends. Germline V gene sequence: CDR1 SGHTA, CDR2 FQGNSA. As DNA, the CDR3 is TGTGCCAGCAGCTTACAGGGGACCTACGGAAACACCATATATTTT. This sequence encodes CASSLQGTYGNTIYF.

The genes are TRBV7-2 and TRBJ1-2; D possibly corresponds to TRBD1 (6 bases). Germline-derived CDR1 and CDR2 are SGHTA and FQGNSA. The CDR3 contains 14 residues. The V end lost 5 bases, the J end lost 8 bases, and 18 bases lay between the germline ends. The DNA for the CDR3 is TGTGCCAGCAGCAAAACCGGGACATTTCAGGGCTACACCTTC. It yields the protein CASSKTGTFQGYTF.

J is TRBJ2-3 and V is TRBV27; TRBD2 aligns across 11 bases. This CDR3 is built from 15 residues. CDR1 is MNHEY, CDR2 SMNVEV, per germline (reference sequence). The ends lost 6 bases at V and 2 bases at J; junction bases unmatched: 4. CDR3 sequence: CASSLAGGYTDTQYF. The CDR3 DNA sequence: TGTGCCAGCAGCCTAGCGGGGGGTTACACAGATACGCAGTATTTT.

The CDR3: CASSLDRALPEVNTEAFF. The CDR3 DNA follows: TGTGCCAGCAGCTTAGACAGGGCACTCCCCGAAGTGAACACTGAAGCTTTCTTT. The V call is TRBV7-8, the J call TRBJ1-1, with a tentative D call TRBD1 (6 bases). This CDR3 region has 18 residues. Germline CDR1 is SGHVS and CDR2 is FQNEAQ. With 1 base removed from V and 0 bases from J, the gap between germline ends came to 18 bases.

The CDR3 nucleotides read TGTGCCAGCAGTCCGGGACAGGACCCGGGCTACACCTTC. Amino acids: CASSPGQDPGYTF. This rearrangement joins TRBV28 to TRBJ1-2; 8 nucleotides line up with TRBD1. V shed 5 bases, J shed 8 bases, and the junction held 7 bases outside the gene matches. Germline assignment: CDR1 MDHEN and CDR2 SYDVKM. The CDR3 sequence is 13 residues long.

The sample holds many counts of this clone. The chain uses TRBV4-3 and TRBJ2-1, with 10 bases lining up with TRBD1. The length of the CDR3 is 15 residues. V shed 1 base and J 3 bases; nucleotides not matched to a gene: 0. Germline V gene lookup returns CDR1 LGHNA and CDR2 YSLEER. The CDR3: CASSQGTGGYNEQFF. As DNA, the CDR3 is TGCGCCAGCAGCCAAGGGACAGGGGGCTACAATGAGCAGTTCTTC.

The rearrangement uses TRBV4-1 and TRBJ2-7, with D perhaps matching TRBD2 (6 bases). Germline CDR1 reads MGHRA; CDR2 reads YSYEKL. This CDR3 spans 14 amino acids. V gave up 0 bases and J gave up 0 bases, with 6 bases separating them. The CDR3 spells CASSQEGGSYEQYF. DNA for the CDR3: TGCGCCAGCAGCCAAGAGGGGGGCTCCTACGAGCAGTACTTC.

This clone was detected a few times. This rearrangement joins TRBV27 to TRBJ1-1; maybe TRBD1 (5 bases). CDR1 is MNHEY, CDR2 SMNVEV, per germline (reference sequence). The CDR3 sequence is 14 residues long. Trimming stripped 5 bases from V and 0 bases from J, with 10 bases between. The DNA for the CDR3 is TGTGCCAGCAGTGATACCAGGGTGAACACTGAAGCTTTCTTT. Translation: CASSDTRVNTEAFF.

The V and J genes are TRBV6-5 and TRBJ1-4; D ambiguous. V lost 2 bases, J lost 7 bases, and 17 bases lay in between. There are 16 residues in the CDR3. Germline V lookup: CDR1 MNHEY, CDR2 SVGAGI. CDR3 nucleotide sequence: TGTGCCAGCAGTTACGGGTCGGGAGGGATGGGTGAAAAACTGTTTTTT. It yields the protein CASSYGSGGMGEKLFF.

In nucleotides, the CDR3 is TGTGCCAGCAGACTTGCTAACTATGGCTACACCTTC. Its protein is CASRLANYGYTF. The chain uses TRBV28 and TRBJ1-2; D uncertain. The V end was cut by 6 bases, the J end by 0 bases, with 5 bases between. Germline V gene lookup returns CDR1 MDHEN and CDR2 SYDVKM. The CDR3 consists of 12 residues.

V and J are TRBV27 and TRBJ2-7, with TRBD2 as a possible D gene (5 bases). The CDR3 extends over 13 amino acids. Germline V lookup: CDR1 MNHEY, CDR2 SMNVEV (reference sequence). V was trimmed by 7 bases and J by 3 bases, leaving 13 bases between them. CDR3 residues: CASTSLTSYEQYF. CDR3 DNA: TGTGCCAGCACCTCACTCACTAGCTACGAGCAGTACTTC.

V is TRBV7-9 and J is TRBJ2-7, with TRBD2 as a possible D gene (5 bases). V was shortened by 3 bases and J by 3 bases, with 15 bases between the two germline ends. CDR1 is SEHNR, CDR2 FQNEAQ, per germline (reference sequence). The CDR3 contains 15 residues. CDR3: CASSLSVGAVYEQYF. In nucleotides, the CDR3 is TGTGCCAGCAGCTTGAGCGTGGGAGCGGTCTACGAGCAGTACTTC.

J is TRBJ1-4 and V is TRBV5-1; TRBD1 might be the D (6 bases). The germline V gene has CDR1 SGHRS and CDR2 YFSETQ. V lost 0 bases and J lost 8, with 11 bases in between. The CDR3 runs to 14 residues. The CDR3 is CASSLAGTGEKLFF. DNA of the CDR3: TGCGCCAGCAGCTTGGCCGGAACAGGGGAAAAACTGTTTTTT.

The chain joins TRBV2 to TRBJ1-3; no clear D gene. Germline V gene lookup returns CDR1 SNHLY and CDR2 FYNNEI. V shed 2 bases and J shed 0 bases, with 5 bases lying between them. The CDR3 extends over 14 amino acids. DNA of the CDR3: TGTGCCAGCAGTGAAAACTACTCTGGAAACACCATATATTTT. Protein product: CASSENYSGNTIYF.

V usage is TRBV16 and J usage is TRBJ1-4; 10 nucleotides align to TRBD1. The CDR3 covers 17 residues. Per the germline V gene, CDR1 is KGHSY and CDR2 is FQNENV. V gave up 0 bases and J gave up 1 base; unmatched junction bases: 2. The CDR3 DNA sequence: TGTGCCAGCAGCCAATCGGGGACAGGGGAAACTAATGAAAAACTGTTTTTT. It encodes CASSQSGTGETNEKLFF.

The CDR3 here is CASSIPGGANVLTF. Here the CDR3 DNA reads TGTGCCAGCAGCATTCCTGGCGGGGCCAACGTCCTGACTTTC. This chain links TRBV5-5 with TRBJ2-6; no clear D gene. There are 14 residues in the CDR3. The germline gives CDR1 SGHKS, CDR2 YYEKEE (reference sequence). The ends were cut back, 4 bases at V and 4 bases at J, with 9 bases in the middle.

This clone showed up just once. The chain joins TRBV5-4 to TRBJ2-2, with D tentatively TRBD1 (6 bases). The CDR3 is 15 amino acids. Trimming pared 0 bases from V and 4 bases from J, leaving 10 bases between. Per the germline V gene, CDR1 is SGHNT and CDR2 is YYREEE (reference sequence). CDR3: CASSLDRVLTGELFF. CDR3 nucleotides: TGTGCCAGCAGCTTGGACAGGGTACTCACCGGGGAGCTGTTTTTT.

The chain links TRBV5-1 to TRBJ2-7; a weak D match, TRBD1 (6 bases). In germline, CDR1 is SGHRS, CDR2 YFSETQ. Trimming pared 0 bases from V and 1 base from J, leaving 14 bases between. This CDR3 has 16 amino acids. Here the CDR3 DNA reads TGCGCCAGCAGCTTGGCCAAGGGGACACGTTCCTACGAGCAGTACTTC. Translating gives CASSLAKGTRSYEQYF.

The gene calls are TRBV7-3 and TRBJ1-1; D ambiguous. This CDR3 comprises 19 residues. The germline CDR1 and CDR2 sequences are SGHTA and FQGTGA. V was clipped by 0 bases and J by 6 bases, with 26 bases between them. CDR3 amino acids: CASSLTSAGVSASNAEAFF. CDR3 DNA sequence: TGTGCCAGCAGCTTAACCTCGGCGGGAGTGTCGGCTAGTAACGCTGAAGCTTTCTTT.

This chain joins TRBV7-9 and TRBJ2-7; 11 bases agree with TRBD2. Trimming at V came to 8 bases and at J to 4 bases, leaving 4 bases not matched to a gene. Germline V gene sequence: CDR1 SEHNR, CDR2 FQNEAQ (reference sequence). The CDR3 contains 13 residues. CDR3 nucleotide sequence: TGTGCCAGCGAGGCTAGCGGGAGGTACGAGCAGTACTTC. It codes for CASEASGRYEQYF. Variable domain in full (rest from reference TRBV7-9 and TRBJ2-7): DTGVSQNPRHKITKRGQNVTFRCDPISEHNRLYWYRQTLGQGPEFLTYFQNEAQLEKSRLLSDRFSAERPKGSFSTLEIQRTEQGDSAMYLCASEASGRYEQYFGPGTRLTVT.